Presented here are 27 T cell receptor beta chains from one specimen sequenced in a study of CD8 T cells in Susac syndrome. Random hexamers primed reverse transcription of about 0.5 to 1 ug RNA. TCRdb independently ran MiXCR on the immunoSEQ multiplex PCR reads; one entry per CDR3 protein. In the table there are almost 450,000 distinct CDR3 sequences, about 85% of which are singletons. Material for sequencing was CD8+ T cells from PBMCs. All receptors come from a human donor with multiple sclerosis.

V gene TRBV5-6 combines with J gene TRBJ2-7, with D perhaps TRBD2 (6 bases). Germline-derived CDR1 and CDR2 are SGHDT and YYEEEE. CDR3 length: 14 residues. The V end lost 3 bases, the J end lost 2 bases, and 12 bases lay between the germline ends. The DNA of the CDR3 is TGTGCCAGCAGCTGGGACTTATCACCCTACGAGCAGTACTTC. This sequence encodes CASSWDLSPYEQYF.

The chain employs TRBV12-3 or TRBV12-4 and TRBJ2-5, with D hard to call. Trimming took off 2 bases at V and 0 bases at J, with 13 bases between the two ends. The CDR3 runs 16 residues. This CDR3 is CASSLYESGDQETQYF. Here the CDR3 DNA reads TGTGCCAGCAGTTTATATGAAAGTGGGGACCAAGAGACCCAGTACTTC.

Comments on this clonotype: One end of the junction does not line up with germline, which may come from a read error. V is TRBV4-1 and J is TRBJ1-1; 7 bases agree with TRBD1. The CDR3 is 18 residues long. Germline lookup yields CDR1 MGHRA and CDR2 YSYEKL. CDR3 sequence (DNA): TGCGCCAGCAGCCTCGGGGCTCCCGGGACAGATGAGAACCCTGAAGCTTTCTTT. Translated, it gives CASSLGAPGTDENPEAFF.

The chain combines TRBV19 with TRBJ1-1, with unresolved D. Between the trimmed V and J ends, which lost 1 base and 3 bases, there was a span of 9 bases. This CDR3 contains 14 residues. CDR1 is LNHDA, CDR2 SQIVND, per germline (reference sequence). The CDR3 loop reads CASSIGKGYTEAFF. The CDR3 DNA reads as TGTGCCAGTAGTATAGGTAAAGGCTACACTGAAGCTTTCTTT.

V usage is TRBV5-4 and J usage is TRBJ2-7, with 7 bases lining up with TRBD1. CDR1 is SGHNT and CDR2 is YYREEE in the germline V gene (reference sequence). The junction had 9 bases not matched to a gene; V was cut back by 10 bases and J by 5 bases. The CDR3 extends over 12 amino acids. CDR3 residues: CAVRGGRDEQYF. The CDR3 region has the DNA TGTGCCGTCAGAGGGGGCCGGGACGAGCAGTACTTC. The full variable domain, in which reference TRBV5-4 and TRBJ2-7 provide the parts outside the CDR3, is ETGVTQSPTHLIKTRGQQVTLRCSSQSGHNTVSWYQQALGQGPQFIFQYYREEENGRGNFPPRFSGLQFPNYSSELNVNALELDDSALYLCAVRGGRDEQYFGPGTRLTVT.

The genes are TRBV30 and TRBJ2-1; TRBD1 is a possible D gene (5 bases). Germline V gene lookup returns CDR1 GTSNPN and CDR2 SVGIG (reference sequence). Between the trimmed V and J ends, which lost 3 bases and 6 bases, there was a span of 12 bases. There are 13 residues in the CDR3. CDR3 bases: TGTGCCTGGAGATTGGACAATAGCAATGAGCAGTTCTTC. It is translated as CAWRLDNSNEQFF.

This clonotype was detected once. This chain uses TRBV20-1 with TRBJ2-5; D remains ambiguous. The length of the CDR3 is 11 residues. CDR1 is DFQATT, CDR2 SNEGSKA, per germline (reference sequence). With 1 base removed from V and 4 bases from J, the gap between germline ends came to 4 bases. The CDR3 here is CSARAPETQYF. For the CDR3, the DNA is TGCAGTGCTAGAGCCCCAGAGACCCAGTACTTC.

The rearrangement links TRBV28 to TRBJ1-5; D call uncertain. Trimming removed 3 bases from V and 1 base from J, with 13 bases in between. There are 16 residues in the CDR3. In germline, CDR1 is MDHEN, CDR2 SYDVKM. The CDR3 nucleotides read TGTGCCAGCAGTTTCGGCGAGGGCGGAAGCAATCAGCCCCAGCATTTT. It specifies CASSFGEGGSNQPQHF. The full variable domain, rest sourced from reference TRBV28 and TRBJ1-5, is DVKVTQSSRYLVKRTGEKVFLECVQDMDHENMFWYRQDPGLGLRLIYFSYDVKMKEKGDIPEGYSVSREKKERFSLILESASTNQTSMYLCASSFGEGGSNQPQHFGDGTRLSIL.

The rearrangement uses TRBV29-1 and TRBJ1-1; no firm D call. The germline gives CDR1 SQVTM, CDR2 ANQGSEA. Trimming stripped 4 bases from V and 5 bases from J, with 14 bases between. The CDR3 runs to 13 residues. CDR3 protein: CSVVEGSGTEAFF. The CDR3 DNA reads as TGCAGCGTTGTGGAGGGTTCGGGGACTGAAGCTTTCTTT.

J is TRBJ1-5 and V is TRBV15, with D unclear. V shed 4 bases and J shed 7 bases, with 11 bases lying between them. This CDR3 comprises 13 residues. CDR1 and CDR2 from the germline V gene are LNHNV and YYDKDF (reference sequence). The CDR3 is CATSKDGEQPQHF. The CDR3 nucleotides are TGTGCCACCAGCAAGGATGGGGAGCAGCCCCAGCATTTT.

J is TRBJ2-7 and V is TRBV5-1, with 7 nucleotides matching TRBD2. CDR3 length equals 13 residues. V gave up 3 bases and J gave up 6 bases; unmatched junction bases: 6. Per germline, CDR1 SGHRS and CDR2 YFSETQ. CDR3 bases: TGCGCCAGCAGCTACGCCGGCGGGGGCGAGCAGTACTTC. Translating gives CASSYAGGGEQYF.

J is TRBJ2-1 and V is TRBV5-6, with D unclear. Trimming stripped 1 base from V and 7 bases from J, with 15 bases between. Germline CDR1 reads SGHDT; CDR2 reads YYEEEE. This CDR3 region has 15 residues. CDR3 nucleotide sequence: TGTGCCAGCAGCTTGAGAGCTAGGGTTTTTAATGAGCAGTTCTTC. It specifies CASSLRARVFNEQFF.

This clonotype was recorded only once. This chain links TRBV7-9 with TRBJ2-7; 9 nucleotides agree with TRBD1. This CDR3 is 15 amino acids long. Germline assignment: CDR1 SEHNR and CDR2 FQNEAQ (reference sequence). The trim removed 4 bases at V and 5 bases at J, leaving 9 bases unmatched. Here the CDR3 DNA reads TGTGCCAGCAGCTCCACCGGGACAGGGTTCCACGAGCAGTACTTC. It codes for CASSSTGTGFHEQYF.

The chain joins TRBV20-1 to TRBJ2-2, with D perhaps matching TRBD1 (6 bases). This CDR3 has 17 amino acids. From germline, CDR1 is DFQATT and CDR2 SNEGSKA (reference sequence). V lost 0 bases, J lost 2 bases, and 16 bases lay in between. The CDR3 protein is CSARDVPGQFNTGELFF. The CDR3 DNA is TGCAGTGCTAGAGACGTGCCGGGACAATTTAACACCGGGGAGCTGTTTTTT.

This clonotype was seen more than once but under ten times. The rearrangement joins TRBV6-1 to TRBJ1-1; no clear D. V shed 4 bases and J shed 10 bases, with 10 bases lying between them. This CDR3 is built from 11 residues. Germline V gives CDR1 MNHNS, CDR2 SASEGT. The CDR3 here is CASSADGGAFF. CDR3 in DNA: TGTGCCAGCAGTGCCGACGGTGGAGCTTTCTTT.

The CDR3 DNA reads TGTGCCAGCAGCCAAGAAGGCAAGAACACTGAAGCTTTCTTT. Protein: CASSQEGKNTEAFF. The chain is built from TRBV3-1 and TRBJ1-1; D is uncertain. Trimming took off 0 bases at V and 1 base at J, with 6 bases between the two ends. CDR1 and CDR2 (germline): LGHDT, YNNKEL (reference sequence). This CDR3 is built from 14 residues.

The chain uses TRBV9 and TRBJ1-5, with 10 positions matching TRBD1. The CDR3 extends over 15 amino acids. Germline V CDR1 and CDR2: SGDLS, YYNGEE. The junction had 3 bases not matched to a gene; V was cut back by 3 bases and J by 3 bases. CDR3 in amino acids: CASSAGQGINQPQHF. CDR3 DNA sequence: TGTGCCAGCAGCGCGGGACAGGGGATCAATCAGCCCCAGCATTTT.

The chain joins TRBV4-1 to TRBJ1-1; the match to TRBD1 covers 8 bases. CDR1 and CDR2 from the germline V gene are MGHRA and YSYEKL. Trimming took 4 bases from V and 1 from J; bases not matched to a gene: 8. The CDR3 has 16 residues. CDR3 protein: CASSRIQGAENTEAFF. The CDR3 nucleotides read TGCGCCAGCAGCCGGATCCAGGGGGCAGAGAACACTGAAGCTTTCTTT.

This sequence joins TRBV6-2 or TRBV6-3 and TRBJ1-1; no reliable D call. V dropped 0 bases and J dropped 1 base, with 6 bases sitting between them. Per germline, CDR1 MNHEY and CDR2 SVGEGT. CDR3 length: 14 residues. CDR3 sequence (DNA): TGTGCCAGCAGTTACTCGATGGGGAACACTGAAGCTTTCTTT. It specifies CASSYSMGNTEAFF.

V is TRBV6-5 and J is TRBJ2-1, with TRBD2 identical over 8 bases. The trim removed 2 bases at V and 2 bases at J, leaving 5 bases unmatched. The V gene's germline CDR1 is MNHEY and CDR2 SVGAGI. The CDR3 covers 16 residues. Written as DNA, the CDR3 is TGTGCCAGCAGTTACGCCACTAGCGGTCCCTACAATGAGCAGTTCTTC. Protein sequence: CASSYATSGPYNEQFF.

The table lists this clonotype with many counts. The chain recombines TRBV27 with TRBJ1-1; D remains unclear. This CDR3 is 13 amino acids long. The germline V and J ends were trimmed by 6 bases and 0 bases, with 8 bases remaining between them. CDR1 MNHEY and CDR2 SMNVEV come from the germline V gene (reference sequence). CDR3 sequence reads: CASSSTVNTEAFF. CDR3 coding DNA: TGTGCCAGCAGCTCCACGGTGAACACTGAAGCTTTCTTT.

There are a few counts of this clonotype. This chain uses TRBV12-3 or TRBV12-4 with TRBJ2-5; D not resolved. This CDR3 region has 12 residues. The V end was cut by 2 bases, the J end by 5 bases, with 6 bases between. In DNA, the CDR3 is TGTGCCAGCAGTTTACAAGGGGAGACCCAGTACTTC. Amino acid sequence: CASSLQGETQYF.

The rearrangement uses TRBV6-4 and TRBJ2-2, with 7 bases identical to TRBD1. V lost 7 bases, J lost 2 bases, and 7 bases stayed unmatched. This CDR3 has 15 amino acids. Germline V gene sequence: CDR1 MRHNA, CDR2 SNTAGT. The CDR3 loop is CASTSGTENTGELFF. DNA of the CDR3: TGTGCCAGCACTTCCGGGACAGAAAACACCGGGGAGCTGTTTTTT.

CDR3 loop: CASSATGAKTYEQYF. The CDR3 bases are TGCGCCAGCAGCGCCACAGGGGCCAAAACCTACGAGCAGTACTTC. The chain links TRBV5-1 to TRBJ2-7; 7 positions match TRBD1. With 4 bases clipped from V and 2 bases from J, the junction kept 9 bases outside the gene matches. The CDR3 sequence is 15 residues long. Per germline, CDR1 SGHRS and CDR2 YFSETQ. Full variable domain (rest looked up from reference TRBV5-1 and TRBJ2-7): KAGVTQTPRYLIKTRGQQVTLSCSPISGHRSVSWYQQTPGQGLQFLFEYFSETQRNKGNFPGRFSGRQFSNSRSEMNVSTLELGDSALYLCASSATGAKTYEQYFGPGTRLTVT.

The gene calls are TRBV15 and TRBJ2-7, with 7 bases fitting TRBD2. V was clipped by 5 bases and J by 3 bases; unmatched bases: 13. The CDR3 consists of 16 residues. Germline lookup yields CDR1 LNHNV and CDR2 YYDKDF (reference sequence). The CDR3 sequence is CATSEFLSGEGYEQYF. The CDR3 region has the DNA TGTGCCACCAGCGAATTTTTATCGGGGGAGGGCTACGAGCAGTACTTC.

This chain uses TRBV7-9 with TRBJ2-5; a weak D match, TRBD2 (6 bases). V lost 1 base to trimming and J lost 5 bases, with 14 bases between them. CDR1 and CDR2 from the germline V gene are SEHNR and FQNEAQ (reference sequence). The CDR3 covers 15 residues. CDR3 in amino acids: CASSLETGGAETQYF. The CDR3 nucleotides are TGTGCCAGCAGCTTAGAGACTGGCGGGGCCGAGACCCAGTACTTC.

This clonotype has only a few counts. The chain has TRBV6-5 and TRBJ1-6, with D perhaps TRBD1 (5 bases). This CDR3 comprises 16 residues. Germline CDR1 and CDR2: MNHEY and SVGAGI. V was clipped by 4 bases and J by 6 bases, with 16 bases between them. The CDR3 loop is CASSSTRDPPNSPLHF. CDR3 nucleotides: TGTGCCAGCAGTTCCACTCGGGACCCCCCTAATTCACCCCTCCACTTT.